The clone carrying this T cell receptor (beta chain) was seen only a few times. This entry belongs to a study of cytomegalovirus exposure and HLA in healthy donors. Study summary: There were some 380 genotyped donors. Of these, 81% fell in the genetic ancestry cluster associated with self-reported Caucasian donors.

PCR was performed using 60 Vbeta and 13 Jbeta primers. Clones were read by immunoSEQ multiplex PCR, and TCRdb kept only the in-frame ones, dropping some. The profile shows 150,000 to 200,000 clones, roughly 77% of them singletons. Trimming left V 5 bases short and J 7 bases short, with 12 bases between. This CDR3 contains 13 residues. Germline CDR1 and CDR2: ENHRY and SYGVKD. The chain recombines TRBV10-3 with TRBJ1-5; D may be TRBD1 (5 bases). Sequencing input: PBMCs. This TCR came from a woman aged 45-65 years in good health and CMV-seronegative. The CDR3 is CAISYDSGQPQHF. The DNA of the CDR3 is TGTGCCATCAGTTATGACTCAGGGCAGCCCCAGCATTTT.